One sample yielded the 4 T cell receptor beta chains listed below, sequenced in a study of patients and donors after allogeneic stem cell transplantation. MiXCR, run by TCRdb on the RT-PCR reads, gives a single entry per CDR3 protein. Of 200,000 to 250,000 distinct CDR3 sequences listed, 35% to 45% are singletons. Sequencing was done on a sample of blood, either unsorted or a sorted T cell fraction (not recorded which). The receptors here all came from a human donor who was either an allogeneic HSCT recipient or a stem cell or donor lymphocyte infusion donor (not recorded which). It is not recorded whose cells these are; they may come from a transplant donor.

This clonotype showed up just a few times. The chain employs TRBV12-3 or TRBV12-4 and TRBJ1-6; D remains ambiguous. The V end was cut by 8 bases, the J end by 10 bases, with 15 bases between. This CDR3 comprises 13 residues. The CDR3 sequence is CASSAGGFSPLHF. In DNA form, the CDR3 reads TGTGCCAGCTCGGCTGGAGGGTTCTCACCCCTCCACTTT.

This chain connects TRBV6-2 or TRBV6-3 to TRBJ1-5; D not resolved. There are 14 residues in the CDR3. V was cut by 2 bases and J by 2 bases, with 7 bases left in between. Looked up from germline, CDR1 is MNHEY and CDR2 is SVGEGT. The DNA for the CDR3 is TGTGCCAGCAGTTACGAGCCGCGCAATCAGCCCCAGCATTTT. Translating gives CASSYEPRNQPQHF.

CDR3 in DNA: TGCGCCAGCAGCTTGAGAGGACTAGCGGGGTACGAGCAGTACTTC. Translating it yields CASSLRGLAGYEQYF. The J gene is TRBJ2-7, the V gene TRBV5-1, with 12 bases matching TRBD2. Trimming cost V 1 base and J 4 bases; bases outside gene matches: 3. CDR1 and CDR2 (germline): SGHRS, YFSETQ. The CDR3 has 15 amino acids.

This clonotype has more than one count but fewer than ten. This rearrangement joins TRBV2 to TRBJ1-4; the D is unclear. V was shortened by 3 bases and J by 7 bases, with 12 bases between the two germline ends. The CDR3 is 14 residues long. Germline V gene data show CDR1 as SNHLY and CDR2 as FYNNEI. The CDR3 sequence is CASSDRVLGEKLFF. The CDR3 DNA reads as TGTGCCAGCAGTGATCGGGTACTTGGTGAAAAACTGTTTTTT.